These 20 T cell receptor beta chains were all obtained from the same sample, sequenced in a study of blood T cell repertoires in COVID-19. The data were produced by immunoSEQ multiplex PCR, yet TCRdb's version contains in-frame clones alone and is incomplete. Among about 210,000 clones, about four fifths were seen once, and the ten largest hold about 2.5%. Sequenced: peripheral blood. Receptors were obtained from a woman between 40 and 55 years old with active or convalescent COVID-19.

The chain employs TRBV15 and TRBJ1-4, with a possible D match to TRBD1 (5 bases). Trimming stripped 8 bases from V and 0 bases from J, with 13 bases between. The CDR3 sequence is 15 residues long. Germline CDR1 LNHNV, CDR2 YYDKDF (reference sequence). CDR3 protein: CATAGGGTTNEKLFF. The CDR3 region has the DNA TGTGCCACCGCGGGGGGTGGCACAACTAATGAAAAACTGTTTTTT. Using reference TRBV15 and TRBJ1-4 for the parts outside the CDR3, the full variable domain is DAMVIQNPRYQVTQFGKPVTLSCSQTLNHNVMYWYQQKSSQAPKLLFHYYDKDFNNEADTPDNFQSRRPNTSFCFLDIRSPGLGDTAMYLCATAGGGTTNEKLFFGSGTQLSVL.

Notes on this clone: One end of the junction fails to match germline, which may point to a read error. This chain's CDR3 is CASRQDMFSGPNQPQHF. DNA for the CDR3: TGCGCCAGCAGACAAGATATGTTTTCAGGGCCCAATCAGCCCCAGCATTTT. The chain employs TRBV4-1 and TRBJ1-5, with D tentatively TRBD1 (5 bases). The CDR3 totals 17 residues. Looked up from germline, CDR1 is MGHRA and CDR2 is YSYEKL.

The chain employs TRBV9 and TRBJ2-1, with 15 bases matching TRBD2. V was pared by 0 bases and J by 4 bases, with 8 bases of the junction left unmatched. CDR3 length: 19 residues. Germline CDR1 and CDR2: SGDLS and YYNGEE. CDR3 protein: CASSVAPGLAGGRYNEQFF. The CDR3 bases are TGTGCCAGCAGCGTAGCTCCCGGACTAGCGGGGGGGAGGTACAATGAGCAGTTCTTC. Using reference TRBV9 and TRBJ2-1 for the parts outside the CDR3, the full variable domain is DSGVTQTPKHLITATGQRVTLRCSPRSGDLSVYWYQQSLDQGLQFLIQYYNGEERAKGNILERFSAQQFPDLHSELNLSSLELGDSALYFCASSVAPGLAGGRYNEQFFGPGTRLTVL.

The chain uses TRBV5-4 and TRBJ1-6; possible D gene TRBD1, 5 bases. This CDR3 region has 15 residues. CDR1 SGHNT and CDR2 YYREEE come from the germline V gene (reference sequence). Trimming pared 4 bases from V and 7 bases from J, leaving 15 bases between. CDR3 sequence: CASSGEEGWNSPLHF. CDR3 DNA sequence: TGTGCCAGCAGCGGAGAGGAGGGGTGGAATTCACCCCTCCACTTT.

V gene TRBV19 combines with J gene TRBJ1-2; D might be TRBD1 (5 bases). The CDR3 loop spans 15 amino acids. V was trimmed by 7 bases and J by 2 bases, leaving 17 bases between them. Germline V gene data show CDR1 as LNHDA and CDR2 as SQIVND (reference sequence). CDR3 region: CASTSGEGRNYGYTF. CDR3 bases: TGTGCCAGTACCTCCGGGGAGGGGCGCAACTATGGCTACACCTTC. Looking up the rest from reference TRBV19 and TRBJ1-2 gives the full variable domain: DGGITQSPKYLFRKEGQNVTLSCEQNLNHDAMYWYRQDPGQGLRLIYYSQIVNDFQKGDIAEGYSVSREKKESFPLTVTSAQKNPTAFYLCASTSGEGRNYGYTFGSGTRLTVV.

The rearrangement uses TRBV30 and TRBJ2-5; D is possibly TRBD2 (6 bases). This CDR3 is built from 14 residues. Germline V gene sequence: CDR1 GTSNPN, CDR2 SVGIG (reference sequence). Trimming shortened V by 3 bases and J by 5 bases, and 16 bases separated the two germline ends. In DNA form, the CDR3 reads TGTGCCTGGAGCACGGAGGGAGGCGGTGAGACCCAGTACTTC. This sequence encodes CAWSTEGGGETQYF.

The chain is built from TRBV21-1 and TRBJ2-5; the table gives TRBD2 as D, unverified against the DNA. TRBV21-1 is a recognized pseudogene. The CDR3 is 16 amino acids. The CDR3 reads CASSPGLAPGLATQYF. DNA for the CDR3: TGTGCCAGCAGCCCGGGACTAGCGCCCGGGTTGGCGACCCAGTACTTC.

The chain uses TRBV5-4 and TRBJ2-6; the match to TRBD1 covers 7 bases. The CDR3 extends over 18 amino acids. The trim removed 3 bases at V and 2 bases at J, leaving 11 bases unmatched. The germline gives CDR1 SGHNT, CDR2 YYREEE (reference sequence). CDR3 DNA: TGTGCCAGCAGCTCCTGGACAGGTTTAATCACTGGGGCCAACGTCCTGACTTTC. As protein: CASSSWTGLITGANVLTF.

This CDR3 is CASSMRGNPSEAFF. The CDR3 region has the DNA TGTGCCAGTAGTATGCGCGGGAATCCTTCTGAAGCTTTCTTT. The chain links TRBV19 to TRBJ1-1; D uncertain. The germline V gene encodes CDR1 LNHDA and CDR2 SQIVND (reference sequence). The CDR3 is 14 residues long. The V gene lost 3 bases and the J gene lost 6 bases, with 14 bases spanning the gap.

The sample holds one count of this clone. The CDR3 region is CAITTGTSGNYNEQFF. In nucleotides, the CDR3 is TGTGCCATCACCACCGGGACTAGCGGGAACTACAATGAGCAGTTCTTC. The chain has TRBV10-3 and TRBJ2-1; TRBD2 matches 13 bases. Germline lookup yields CDR1 ENHRY and CDR2 SYGVKD. The V gene end was trimmed by 7 bases and the J gene end by 3 bases; junction bases not matched to a gene: 6. This CDR3 has 16 amino acids.

The V call is TRBV2, the J call TRBJ2-3; 10 nucleotides line up with TRBD2. CDR1 is SNHLY and CDR2 is FYNNEI in the germline V gene. The CDR3 covers 14 residues. V was pared by 6 bases and J by 2 bases, with 2 bases of the junction left unmatched. CDR3 in amino acids: CASRTSGYTDTQYF. DNA for the CDR3: TGTGCCAGCAGGACTAGCGGGTACACAGATACGCAGTATTTT.

The chain uses TRBV7-9 and TRBJ1-5, with D maybe TRBD1 (6 bases). Trimming left V 5 bases short and J 2 bases short, with 16 bases between. Germline lookup yields CDR1 SEHNR and CDR2 FQNEAQ (reference sequence). The CDR3 contains 16 residues. The CDR3 region is CASSPSGAIGNQPQHF. CDR3 DNA: TGTGCCAGCAGCCCCTCAGGGGCAATCGGCAATCAGCCCCAGCATTTT.

The chain carries TRBV7-9 and TRBJ1-1; D not certain. Trimming left V 3 bases short and J 4 bases short, with 15 bases between. Germline V gives CDR1 SEHNR, CDR2 FQNEAQ (reference sequence). The CDR3 extends over 15 amino acids. The CDR3 nucleotides read TGTGCCAGCAGCTTCCTGAATGCGGGGTCCACTGAAGCTTTCTTT. Residues: CASSFLNAGSTEAFF.

The V and J genes are TRBV7-3 and TRBJ2-1, with 12 bases matching TRBD2. Germline CDR1 reads SGHTA; CDR2 reads FQGTGA. V lost 5 bases to trimming and J lost 6 bases; unmatched junction nucleotides: 8. This CDR3 is 16 amino acids long. The CDR3 spells CASSPGLAGGPNEQFF. The CDR3 region has the DNA TGTGCCAGCAGCCCCGGTCTAGCGGGAGGGCCCAATGAGCAGTTCTTC.

The chain combines TRBV2 with TRBJ1-5; D is uncertain. This CDR3 is built from 15 residues. CDR1 is SNHLY, CDR2 FYNNEI, per germline. V was shortened by 4 bases and J by 2 bases, with 12 bases between the two germline ends. The CDR3 spells CASSVSGNGNQPQHF. Written as DNA, the CDR3 is TGTGCCAGCAGTGTCTCCGGGAACGGCAATCAGCCCCAGCATTTT.

This clone came up once. V usage is TRBV6-1 and J usage is TRBJ1-4, with D tentatively TRBD1 (5 bases). CDR3 length equals 14 residues. Germline V lookup: CDR1 MNHNS, CDR2 SASEGT. V shed 3 bases and J shed 5 bases, with 10 bases lying between them. In DNA, the CDR3 is TGTGCCAGCAGTGAGGCAGGGTCGAATGAAAAACTGTTTTTT. It translates to CASSEAGSNEKLFF.

The rearrangement joins TRBV4-1 to TRBJ2-7; 8 bases agree with TRBD1. In germline, CDR1 is MGHRA, CDR2 YSYEKL. V shed 1 base, J shed 5 bases, and the junction held 4 bases outside the gene matches. CDR3 length: 14 residues. This chain's CDR3 is CASSQAGGANEQYF. DNA for the CDR3: TGCGCCAGCAGCCAAGCAGGGGGCGCGAACGAGCAGTACTTC.

The gene calls are TRBV27 and TRBJ2-7; no clear D. Germline CDR1 is MNHEY and CDR2 is SMNVEV (reference sequence). The CDR3 has 11 residues. The V and J ends lost 5 bases and 0 bases respectively, with 2 bases between them. The CDR3: CASSHSYEQYF. CDR3 in DNA: TGTGCCAGCAGTCACTCCTACGAGCAGTACTTC.

The chain combines TRBV12-3 or TRBV12-4 with TRBJ1-2; tentative D call: TRBD1 (6 bases). The CDR3 is made up of 12 amino acids. Trimming took off 5 bases at V and 6 bases at J, with 10 bases between the two ends. In DNA, the CDR3 is TGTGCCAGCAGTGATCGACAGGATGGCTACACCTTC. This codes for CASSDRQDGYTF.

The chain recombines TRBV7-2 with TRBJ2-5; perhaps TRBD1 as D (5 bases). Trimming shortened V by 4 bases and J by 11 bases, and 17 bases separated the two germline ends. There are 13 residues in the CDR3. Germline V gives CDR1 SGHTA, CDR2 FQGNSA. The chain's CDR3 is CASSSEGDFGQYF. In nucleotides, the CDR3 is TGTGCCAGCAGCTCGGAAGGGGATTTTGGACAGTACTTC.